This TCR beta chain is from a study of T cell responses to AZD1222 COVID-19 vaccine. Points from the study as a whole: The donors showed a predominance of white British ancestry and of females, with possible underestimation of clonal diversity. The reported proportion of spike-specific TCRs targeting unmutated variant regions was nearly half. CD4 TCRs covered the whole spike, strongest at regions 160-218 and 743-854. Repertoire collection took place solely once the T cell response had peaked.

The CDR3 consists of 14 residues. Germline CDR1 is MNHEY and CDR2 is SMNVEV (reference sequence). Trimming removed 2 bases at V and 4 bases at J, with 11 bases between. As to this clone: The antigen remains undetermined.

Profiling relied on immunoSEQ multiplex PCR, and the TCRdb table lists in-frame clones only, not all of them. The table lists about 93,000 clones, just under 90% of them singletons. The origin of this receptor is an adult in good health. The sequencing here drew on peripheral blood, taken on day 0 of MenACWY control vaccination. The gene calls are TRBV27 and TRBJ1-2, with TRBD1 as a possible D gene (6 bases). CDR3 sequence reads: CASSLGGASYGYTF. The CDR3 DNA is TGTGCCAGCAGTTTAGGGGGCGCCTCCTATGGCTACACCTTC.